Listed below are T cell receptor beta chains from one sample, sequenced in a study of T cells in Graves' hyperthyroidism and ophthalmopathy. TCRdb reprocessed the multiplex PCR reads via MiXCR and lists one record per CDR3 protein. The sample includes around 520,000 distinct CDR3 sequences, roughly a quarter of them seen just once. The specimen sequenced was blood. These receptors were collected from a woman in her twenties or thirties with Graves' ophthalmopathy. Both conserved end residues are part of each CDR3. A D gene is named only where the DNA matches it firmly. Part of the rows lack a size; the others show once, few, many or a class for expanded clones.

J | V | size | D | CDR3 | DNA
TRBJ2-2 | TRBV24-1 | many | - | CATSRGAGDGELFF | TGTGCCACCAGTCGGGGGGCCGGCGACGGGGAGCTGTTTTTT
TRBJ1-1 | TRBV19 | - | TRBD1 | CASSPYRGATEAFF | TGTGCCAGTAGTCCATACAGGGGCGCGACTGAAGCTTTCTTT
TRBJ2-2 | TRBV19 | many | - | CASSSTWTPNTGELFF | TGTGCCAGTAGTTCAACGTGGACACCGAACACCGGGGAGCTGTTTTTT
TRBJ2-7 | TRBV28 | once | - | CASSPRYASYEQYF | TGTGCCAGCAGTCCTCGGTACGCCTCCTACGAGCAGTACTTC
TRBJ2-7 | TRBV10-3 | many | TRBD2 | CAISPGTNYEQYF | TGTGCCATCAGCCCCGGGACTAACTACGAGCAGTACTTC
TRBJ2-5 | TRBV10-3 | - | - | CAISAGVGETQYF | TGTGCCATCAGTGCCGGGGTGGGAGAGACCCAGTACTTC
TRBJ2-5 | TRBV7-8 | - | TRBD2 | CASSFGGARETQYF | TGTGCCAGCAGCTTCGGGGGGGCTCGGGAGACCCAGTACTTC
TRBJ1-2 | TRBV27 | many | TRBD1 | CASSLSLAGGSYGYTF | TGTGCCAGCAGTTTATCTTTGGCAGGGGGAAGCTATGGCTACACCTTC
TRBJ2-7 | TRBV15 | once | - | CATSRESRSYEQYF | TGTGCCACCAGCAGGGAGAGTAGGTCCTACGAGCAGTACTTC
TRBJ1-2 | TRBV9 | many | TRBD1 | CASSVQRDSNYGYTF | TGTGCCAGCAGCGTTCAGCGGGACAGTAACTATGGCTACACCTTC
TRBJ1-6 | TRBV12-3/TRBV12-4 | many | - | CASSLSVGGSPLHF | TGTGCCAGCAGCCTCTCGGTTGGGGGTTCACCCCTCCACTTT
TRBJ2-5 | TRBV29-1 | - | - | CSVPDRQETQYF | TGCAGCGTTCCTGACAGGCAAGAGACCCAGTACTTC
TRBJ1-1 | TRBV15 | many | - | CATSSPVNTEAFF | TGTGCCACCAGCAGTCCGGTGAACACTGAAGCTTTCTTT
TRBJ2-7 | TRBV6-1 | - | - | CASSERGPSYEQYF | TGTGCCAGCAGTGAGCGGGGGCCCTCCTACGAGCAGTACTTC
TRBJ1-2 | TRBV5-1 | many | TRBD1 | CASSLRDSLYGYTF | TGCGCCAGCAGCCTAAGGGACAGTCTCTATGGCTACACCTTC
TRBJ2-5 | TRBV28 | many | - | CASTKRGLGARTQYF | TGTGCCAGCACCAAAAGGGGGTTGGGGGCTCGGACCCAGTACTTC
TRBJ1-1 | TRBV6-2/TRBV6-3 | - | - | CASRTPLANTEAFF | TGTGCCAGCAGGACTCCCTTGGCGAACACTGAAGCTTTCTTT
TRBJ1-2 | TRBV5-5 | many | - | CASSLRVPNYGYTF | TGTGCCAGCAGCTTAAGAGTCCCTAACTATGGCTACACCTTC
TRBJ2-5 | TRBV18 | - | - | CASSPTYGSTETQYF | TGTGCCAGCTCACCCACCTATGGTTCGACGGAGACCCAGTACTTC